These 11 T cell receptor beta chains came from one sample sequenced in a study of CD8+CD57+ T cells in acquired aplastic anemia. Patients who underwent sequencing had shown CD8+CD57+ cell expansion by flow cytometry. The study profiled TCR beta VDJ and CDR3 using genomic DNA as template. TCRdb re-called the reads with MiXCR, one entry per CDR3 protein. The sample shows 120,000 or so distinct CDR3 sequences, about 40% of them seen only once. Sequencing was carried out using sorted CD4+, CD8+, or CD8+CD57+ T cells (not recorded which) from PBMCs. These receptors were obtained from a human donor with aplastic anemia.

This clonotype was seen repeatedly, ten times or more. This chain joins TRBV2 and TRBJ1-1, with D uncertain. This CDR3 spans 13 amino acids. Trimming pared 4 bases from V and 1 base from J, leaving 7 bases between. Germline CDR1 reads SNHLY; CDR2 reads FYNNEI. In DNA form, the CDR3 reads TGTGCCAGCAGTGTAGGAGGGAACACTGAAGCTTTCTTT. This encodes CASSVGGNTEAFF.

This clonotype showed up many times. V usage is TRBV12-3 or TRBV12-4 and J usage is TRBJ2-1; D perhaps matches TRBD1 (5 bases). The V end was cut by 3 bases, the J end by 7 bases, with 10 bases between. The CDR3 loop spans 13 amino acids. The CDR3 DNA is TGTGCCAGCAGTTTCCAGGGAACAAATGAGCAGTTCTTC. Translating it yields CASSFQGTNEQFF.

Worth noting for this clonotype: A much more abundant neighbour one base away suggests this may be a read error. The CDR3 does not end in the conserved phenylalanine or tryptophan, so this is likely a read error. This CDR3 reads CASSPGLSNQPQHL. The CDR3 DNA sequence: TGTGCCAGCAGCCCCGGACTGTCCAATCAGCCCCAGCATCTT. V and J are TRBV3-1 and TRBJ1-5; D not resolved. The CDR3 runs 14 residues. CDR1 LGHDT and CDR2 YNNKEL come from the germline V gene (reference sequence). The V and J ends lost 4 bases and 3 bases respectively, with 10 bases between them.

Regarding this clonotype: One end of the junction does not line up with germline, which may come from a read error. The J gene is TRBJ2-5, the V gene TRBV19; TRBD2 matches 8 bases. CDR3 length: 15 amino acids. Germline CDR1 and CDR2: LNHDA and SQIVND (reference sequence). The CDR3 sequence: CASAAGGFGEETQHF. CDR3 bases: TGTGCCAGTGCCGCGGGGGGTTTCGGAGAAGAGACCCAGCACTTC.

This clonotype has just one count. Mismatch with germline at one junction end may stem from a read error. The V gene is TRBV7-2, the J gene TRBJ2-7; D unresolved. The CDR3 spans 11 residues. CDR1 SGHTA and CDR2 FQGNSA come from the germline V gene. CDR3 sequence: CASGFGAEQYF. The CDR3 nucleotides are TGTGCCAGCGGCTTCGGAGCCGAGCAGTACTTC.

This clonotype was seen a handful of times. Germline is not matched at one junction end, which may reflect a read error. This sequence joins TRBV11-2 and TRBJ1-3, with D possibly TRBD1 on 6 matching bases. This CDR3 region has 16 residues. Germline assignment: CDR1 SGHAT and CDR2 FQNNGV. This CDR3 is CASSPRQVSYGNSIYF. The CDR3, as DNA: TGTGCCAGCAGCCCTCGACAGGTCTCTTATGGGAACAGCATATATTTT.

This clonotype was seen repeatedly, ten times or more. The chain has TRBV5-4 and TRBJ1-2, with D hard to call. Germline lookup yields CDR1 SGHNT and CDR2 YYREEE (reference sequence). The CDR3 length is 14 residues. V shed 4 bases and J shed 3 bases, with 13 bases lying between them. CDR3 amino acids: CASSPESSDYGYTF. The DNA for the CDR3 is TGTGCCAGCAGCCCCGAATCCTCCGACTATGGCTACACCTTC.

This clonotype was observed at least ten times. CDR3 protein: CASSLTDSSYGTEAFF. The CDR3 coding sequence is TGTGCCAGCAGCTTAACCGACAGCTCCTATGGCACTGAAGCTTTCTTT. The chain couples TRBV11-2 to TRBJ1-1; perhaps TRBD1 as D (5 bases). Trimming cost V 2 bases and J 4 bases, with 17 bases left between them. The CDR3 length is 16 residues. Looked up from germline, CDR1 is SGHAT and CDR2 is FQNNGV.

This clonotype turned up a few times. V gene TRBV30 combines with J gene TRBJ1-1, with 7 bases that match TRBD1. V was pared by 2 bases and J by 8 bases, with 5 bases of the junction left unmatched. This CDR3 is built from 12 residues. From germline, CDR1 is GTSNPN and CDR2 SVGIG (reference sequence). In DNA form, the CDR3 reads TGTGCCTGGAGTCGTCGGACAGGCGAAGCTTTCTTT. This codes for CAWSRRTGEAFF.

This clonotype occurred a few times. CDR3 residues: CASSLSPGHNTGELFF. The CDR3 nucleotides read TGTGCCAGCAGTTTATCCCCGGGACATAACACCGGGGAGCTGTTTTTT. The V call is TRBV27, the J call TRBJ2-2; D possibly corresponds to TRBD1 (6 bases). Trimming removed 0 bases from V and 2 bases from J, with 10 bases in between. Per germline, CDR1 MNHEY and CDR2 SMNVEV (reference sequence). The CDR3 is 16 residues long.

This clonotype has ten or more counts. V is TRBV6-6 and J is TRBJ2-3; TRBD2 aligns across 7 bases. The junction had 8 bases not matched to a gene; V was cut back by 2 bases and J by 6 bases. Per germline, CDR1 MNHNY and CDR2 SVGAGI (reference sequence). The CDR3 totals 15 residues. The DNA for the CDR3 is TGTGCCAGCAGTTACGCGACTAGCCACCAGGATACGCAGTATTTT. Translating gives CASSYATSHQDTQYF.